A selection of T cell receptor beta chains follows, all from one sample in a study of post-analysis software for immune sequencing data. TCRdb redid the calling of the PCR reads with MiXCR, one entry per CDR3 protein. The sample consists of fewer than 850,000 distinct CDR3 sequences, just under 30% of them appearing once. Sequencing was carried out using blood. The origin of the receptors is a girl aged 10-17 years with multiple sclerosis. Both conserved end residues are part of each CDR3. D genes are given only for firm matches. Only some rows state a clone size, as once, few, many or a class for expanded clones.

d_gene,j_gene,v_gene,abundance,CDR3nt,CDR3aa
NA,TRBJ2-7,TRBV29-1,NA,TGCAGCGTTGAACCTCTAGGGGACGAGCAGTACTTC,CSVEPLGDEQYF
TRBD2,TRBJ2-5,TRBV20-1,NA,TGCAGTGCTAGTGGGTGGACTAGCGGGAAAAAATCCCAAGAGACCCAGTACTTC,CSASGWTSGKKSQETQYF
NA,TRBJ2-5,TRBV5-1,NA,TGCGCCAGCAGCATCCCCCGGGAGCGGGCATGGAATGAGCAGTACTTC,CASSIPRERAWNEQYF
TRBD2,TRBJ2-1,TRBV20-1,NA,TGCAGTGCTCCCGGGACTAGCGATGAGCAGTTCTTC,CSAPGTSDEQFF
NA,TRBJ1-2,TRBV6-1,few,TGTGCCAGCAGTAACTATGGCTACACCTTC,CASSNYGYTF
TRBD2,TRBJ2-5,TRBV20-1,few,TGCAGTGCTAGAGCCGGGACTAGCGGCGAGACCCAGTACTTC,CSARAGTSGETQYF
TRBD1,TRBJ2-7,TRBV19,few,TGTGCCAGTAGTATCATCCCGGGACAGGGGCGATACGAGCAGTACTTC,CASSIIPGQGRYEQYF
NA,TRBJ2-5,TRBV20-1,few,TGCACCGCGGCACTACCTCTAACGTGGACCCAGTACTTC,CTAALPLTWTQYF
TRBD2,TRBJ2-7,TRBV27,NA,TGTGCCAGCAGTCTACTAACGGGACTAGCGGGCGACGAGCAGTACTTC,CASSLLTGLAGDEQYF
NA,TRBJ2-5,TRBV20-1,few,TGCAGTGCTAGAGAGCCCTGGAGGCCAGAGACCCAGTACTTC,CSAREPWRPETQYF
NA,TRBJ2-7,TRBV4-3,few,TGCGCCGGCAGCCAAGATCAGCAGCTCTGGGGCGGCGAGCAGTACTTC,CAGSQDQQLWGGEQYF
NA,TRBJ2-1,TRBV5-1,few,TGCGCCAGCAGCTCGGGACTGGACCTCGACAATGAGCAGTTCTTC,CASSSGLDLDNEQFF
NA,TRBJ2-5,TRBV5-6,NA,TGTGCCAGCAGCTTGGCCCCCACCCCCCCGGGGACCCAGTACTTC,CASSLAPTPPGTQYF
NA,TRBJ1-2,TRBV5-1,many,TGCGCCAGCAGTTCTGGCGGGCATGGCTACACCTTC,CASSSGGHGYTF
NA,TRBJ1-2,TRBV20-1,few,TGCAGTGCTAGAAACAGCAGAAACTATGGCTACACCTTC,CSARNSRNYGYTF
NA,TRBJ2-3,TRBV5-1,NA,TGCGCCAGCAGCCCCGAGGACAAAAACACAGATACGCAGTATTTT,CASSPEDKNTDTQYF
NA,TRBJ1-5,TRBV19,NA,TGTGCCAGTAGTATCGGAGGGAATAGCAATCAGCCCCAGCATTTT,CASSIGGNSNQPQHF
NA,TRBJ2-3,TRBV5-1,once,TGCGCCAGCAGCCTCATGGTAGACACAGATACGCAGTATTTT,CASSLMVDTDTQYF
NA,TRBJ2-7,TRBV28,few,TGTGCCACTACTTACAGCAGCTCCTACGAGCAGTACTTC,CATTYSSSYEQYF
TRBD2,TRBJ2-5,TRBV20-1,NA,TGCAGTGCCCATATCCAGCGGGGGACCTTAAATGAGCAGTACTTC,CSAHIQRGTLNEQYF
TRBD1,TRBJ2-1,TRBV4-3,many,TGCGCCAGCAGCACAGGGGCAGGGCGCAATGAGCAGTTCTTC,CASSTGAGRNEQFF
NA,TRBJ2-3,TRBV7-2,many,TGTGCCAGCAGTAGTCCCGGGCGAGATACGCAGTATTTT,CASSSPGRDTQYF
TRBD1,TRBJ1-6,TRBV6-1,few,TGTGCCAGCAGCGCATTCCCACCCGGGACAGGGCATAATTCACCCCTCCACTTT,CASSAFPPGTGHNSPLHF
NA,TRBJ2-1,TRBV7-2,NA,TGTGCCAGCTCGGGGGCGACCTACAATGAGCAGTTCTTC,CASSGATYNEQFF
NA,TRBJ2-3,TRBV5-6,NA,TGTGCCAGCAGCTTTCACAGGGACCTGAAATCCACAGATACGCAGTATTTT,CASSFHRDLKSTDTQYF
NA,TRBJ2-2,TRBV5-6,NA,TGTGCCAGCAGCCCTGCAGGGGAGGCGAACACCGGGGAGCTGTTTTTT,CASSPAGEANTGELFF
NA,TRBJ2-3,TRBV10-3,NA,TGTGCCATCAGTGACTATGGGTCAGGGGAGGCGCAGTATTTT,CAISDYGSGEAQYF
NA,TRBJ2-2,TRBV5-1,NA,TGCGCCAGCAGCTTGGTCGGGCCCGGGGCAGCTTCGAACACCGGGGAGCTGTTTTTT,CASSLVGPGAASNTGELFF
NA,TRBJ2-7,TRBV18,few,TGTGCCAGCTCACCAGTGAGGGAACACGAGCAGTACTTC,CASSPVREHEQYF
NA,TRBJ2-7,TRBV5-6,NA,TGTGCCAGCAGCTCAGGGGCCCTGGGCGACTACGAGCAGTACTTC,CASSSGALGDYEQYF
NA,TRBJ2-7,TRBV28,few,TGTGCCAGCAGTTACTCCGTCGGCTACGAGCAGTACTTC,CASSYSVGYEQYF
NA,TRBJ1-2,TRBV29-1,NA,TGCAGCGTTGAACCCTGGCAGGGGAGCTATGGCTACACCTTC,CSVEPWQGSYGYTF
NA,TRBJ1-2,TRBV5-1,few,TGCGCCAGCAGCTTGGCGTCAGCCTATGGCTACACCTTC,CASSLASAYGYTF
NA,TRBJ2-5,TRBV12-3/TRBV12-4,NA,TGTGCCAGCAGTTTAGTTACAGGATCCCAAGAGACCCAGTACTTC,CASSLVTGSQETQYF
TRBD1,TRBJ1-2,TRBV4-2,NA,TGTGCCAGCAGCCAAGATTGGGACAGGGGGCCGCCGTGTGGCTACACCTTC,CASSQDWDRGPPCGYTF
NA,TRBJ1-1,TRBV3-1,few,TGTGCCAGCAGCCGACATACGCCAGCCGAAGCTTTCTTT,CASSRHTPAEAFF
NA,TRBJ2-3,TRBV24-1,few,TGTGCCACCAGTGATTGGGGCATTGAGGATACGCAGTATTTT,CATSDWGIEDTQYF
NA,TRBJ2-5,TRBV20-1,few,TGCAGTGCTGGGGATCTGGGGGTTCGAGAGACCCAGTACTTC,CSAGDLGVRETQYF
NA,TRBJ2-5,TRBV4-3,many,TGCGCCAGCAGCCAAGGGCCCGCGGTCGGGGGACAAGAGACCCAGTACTTC,CASSQGPAVGGQETQYF
NA,TRBJ2-3,TRBV6-6,few,TGTGCCAGCAGTTACCAGGGCACGCAGTATTTT,CASSYQGTQYF
TRBD2,TRBJ2-1,TRBV5-1,once,TGCGCCAGCAGCTACCTCCGGACTAGCGGGGCGAATGAGCAGTTCTTC,CASSYLRTSGANEQFF
NA,TRBJ2-5,TRBV3-1,NA,TGTGCCAGCAGCAAGATTCGGACAACGGCGTTGGAGACCCAGTACTTC,CASSKIRTTALETQYF
NA,TRBJ2-2,TRBV11-2,NA,TGTGCCAGCAGCCGCGGAGGCGGGGACACCGGGGAGCTGTTTTTT,CASSRGGGDTGELFF
NA,TRBJ2-7,TRBV7-9,NA,TGTGCCAGCAGCTCCTCCGAGGGGGGTGTTCGGCACGAGCAGTACTTC,CASSSSEGGVRHEQYF
TRBD2,TRBJ2-7,TRBV7-2,few,TGTGCCAGCAGCTCGCTGGGGGGGGACCAGTACTTC,CASSSLGGDQYF
NA,TRBJ1-5,TRBV28,few,TGTGCCAGCAGTTATGGCCTTAGCAATCAGCCCCAGCATTTT,CASSYGLSNQPQHF
NA,TRBJ2-7,TRBV7-2,few,TGTGCCAGCAGCTTAGACGGCGGGGTTTACGAGCAGTACTTC,CASSLDGGVYEQYF
TRBD1,TRBJ1-1,TRBV20-1,NA,TGCAGTGCCGGCCGGGGACAGCTGAACACTGAAGCTTTCTTT,CSAGRGQLNTEAFF
NA,TRBJ2-2,TRBV14,NA,TGTGCCAGCAGCCAAGATCGGGGGGAGCTGTTTTTT,CASSQDRGELFF
NA,TRBJ2-5,TRBV5-1,NA,TGCGCCAGCAGCCTGGGCCAACGGGGAGAGACCCAGTACTTC,CASSLGQRGETQYF
NA,TRBJ2-3,TRBV6-2/TRBV6-3,NA,TGTGCCAGCAGCTCCCAGGTCCATACGCAGTATTTT,CASSSQVHTQYF
NA,TRBJ1-2,TRBV5-5,few,TGTACCAGCAGCTTGGCTGCCCGTGGGGTATGGTCTGGCTACACCTTC,CTSSLAARGVWSGYTF
TRBD1,TRBJ2-7,TRBV5-1,few,TGCGCCACCTCTCTGGGGGACAGGGTGGCCTACGAGCAGTACTTC,CATSLGDRVAYEQYF
TRBD2,TRBJ2-1,TRBV15,NA,TGTGCCACCAGCCCGCGGGAGAACCGGTACAATGAGCAGTTCTTC,CATSPRENRYNEQFF
NA,TRBJ1-1,TRBV7-9,few,TGTGCCAGCAGCTTAGACCGGAGGGGGGCTTTCTTT,CASSLDRRGAFF
NA,TRBJ1-2,TRBV3-1,few,TGTGCCAGCAGCCAAGATCGGGACCCTCACTATGGCTACACCTTC,CASSQDRDPHYGYTF
NA,TRBJ2-7,TRBV20-1,NA,TGCAGTGCTAGAGCCCACGGTACCTACGAGCAGTACTTC,CSARAHGTYEQYF